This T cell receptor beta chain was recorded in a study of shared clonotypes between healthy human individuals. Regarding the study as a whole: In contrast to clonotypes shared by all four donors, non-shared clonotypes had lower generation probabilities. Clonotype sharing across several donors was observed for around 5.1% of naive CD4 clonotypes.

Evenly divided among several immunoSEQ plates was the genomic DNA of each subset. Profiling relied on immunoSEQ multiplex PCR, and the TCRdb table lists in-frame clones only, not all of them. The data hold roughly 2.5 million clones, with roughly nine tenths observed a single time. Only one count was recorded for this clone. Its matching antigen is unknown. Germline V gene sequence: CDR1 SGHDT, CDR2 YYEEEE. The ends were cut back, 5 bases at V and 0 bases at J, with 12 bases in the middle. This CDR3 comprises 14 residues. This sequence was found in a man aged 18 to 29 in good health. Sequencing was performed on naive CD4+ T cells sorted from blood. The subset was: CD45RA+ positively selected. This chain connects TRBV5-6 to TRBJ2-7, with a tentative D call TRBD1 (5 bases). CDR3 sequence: CASSRTRSSYEQYF. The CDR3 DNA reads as TGTGCCAGCAGTAGGACACGAAGCTCCTACGAGCAGTACTTC.